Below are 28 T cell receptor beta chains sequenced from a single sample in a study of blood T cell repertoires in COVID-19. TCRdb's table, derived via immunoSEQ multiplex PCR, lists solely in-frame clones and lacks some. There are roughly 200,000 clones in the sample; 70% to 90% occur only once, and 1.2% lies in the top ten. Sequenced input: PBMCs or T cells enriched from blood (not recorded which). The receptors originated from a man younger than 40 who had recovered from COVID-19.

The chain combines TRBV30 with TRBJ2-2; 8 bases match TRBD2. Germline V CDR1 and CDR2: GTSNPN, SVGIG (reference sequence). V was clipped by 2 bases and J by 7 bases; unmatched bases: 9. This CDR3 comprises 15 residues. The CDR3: CAWSLGLGRVGELFF. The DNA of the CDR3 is TGTGCCTGGAGTTTGGGACTAGGAAGGGTCGGGGAGCTGTTTTTT.

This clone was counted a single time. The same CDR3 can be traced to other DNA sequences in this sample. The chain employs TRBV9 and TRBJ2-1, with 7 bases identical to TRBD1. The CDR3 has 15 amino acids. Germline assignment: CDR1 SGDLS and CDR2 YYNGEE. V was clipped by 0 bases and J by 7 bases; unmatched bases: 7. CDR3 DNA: TGTGCCAGCAGCGTAGCCGGGACAGCTAATAATGAGCAGTTCTTC. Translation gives CASSVAGTANNEQFF.

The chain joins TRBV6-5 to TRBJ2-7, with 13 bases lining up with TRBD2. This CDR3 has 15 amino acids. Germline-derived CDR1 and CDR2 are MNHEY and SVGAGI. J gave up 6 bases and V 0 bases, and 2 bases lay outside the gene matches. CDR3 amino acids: CASSYSTSGGIEQYF. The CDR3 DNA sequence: TGTGCCAGCAGTTACTCGACTAGCGGGGGGATCGAGCAGTACTTC.

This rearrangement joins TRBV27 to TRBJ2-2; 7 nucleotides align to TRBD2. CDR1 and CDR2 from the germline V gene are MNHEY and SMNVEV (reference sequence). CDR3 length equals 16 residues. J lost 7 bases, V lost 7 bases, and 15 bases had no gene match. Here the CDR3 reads CASTPGLRLAIGELFF. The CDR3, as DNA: TGTGCCAGCACCCCCGGTTTGAGACTAGCAATCGGGGAGCTGTTTTTT.

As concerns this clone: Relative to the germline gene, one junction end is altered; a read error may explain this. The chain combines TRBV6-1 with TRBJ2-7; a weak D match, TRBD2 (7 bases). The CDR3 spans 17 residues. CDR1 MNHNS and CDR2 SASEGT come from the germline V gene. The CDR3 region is CASSKAGHSKGPYEQYF. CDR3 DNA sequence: TGTGCCAGCAGTAAAGCGGGACACTCAAAGGGTCCCTACGAGCAGTACTTC.

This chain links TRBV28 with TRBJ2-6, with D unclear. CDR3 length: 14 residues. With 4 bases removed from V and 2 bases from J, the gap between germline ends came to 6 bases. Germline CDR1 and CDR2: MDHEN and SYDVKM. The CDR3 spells CASSYGPGANVLTF. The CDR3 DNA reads TGTGCCAGCAGTTATGGGCCTGGGGCCAACGTCCTGACTTTC.

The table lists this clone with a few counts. CDR3 sequence reads: CASGGSIEGGYTF. DNA for the CDR3: TGTGCCAGTGGTGGCAGTATAGAGGGTGGCTACACCTTC. This chain uses TRBV3-1 (or the pseudogene TRBV3-2) with TRBJ1-2, with D unresolved. Germline V gives CDR1 LGHDT, CDR2 YNNKEL (reference sequence). The V gene lost 9 bases and the J gene lost 7 bases, with 18 bases spanning the gap. The CDR3 has 13 residues.

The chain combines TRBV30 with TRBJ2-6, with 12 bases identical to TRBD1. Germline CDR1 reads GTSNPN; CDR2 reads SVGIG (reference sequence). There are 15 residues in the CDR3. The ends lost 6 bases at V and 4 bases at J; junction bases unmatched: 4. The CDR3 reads CACRDRGLGANVLTF. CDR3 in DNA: TGTGCCTGTAGGGACAGGGGGCTCGGGGCCAACGTCCTGACTTTC.

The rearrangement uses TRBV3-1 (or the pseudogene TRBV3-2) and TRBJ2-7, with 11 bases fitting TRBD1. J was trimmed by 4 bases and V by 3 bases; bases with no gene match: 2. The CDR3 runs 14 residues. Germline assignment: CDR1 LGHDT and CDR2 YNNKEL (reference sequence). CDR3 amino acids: CASSQGQGEYEQYF. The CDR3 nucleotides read TGTGCCAGCAGCCAGGGACAGGGGGAGTACGAGCAGTACTTC.

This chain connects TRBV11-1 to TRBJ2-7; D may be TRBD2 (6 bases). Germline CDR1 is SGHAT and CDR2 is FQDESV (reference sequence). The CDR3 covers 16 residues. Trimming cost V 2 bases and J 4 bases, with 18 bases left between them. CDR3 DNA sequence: TGTGCCAGCAGCTTATTTCATCCCGGGAGTGGTTACGAGCAGTACTTC. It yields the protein CASSLFHPGSGYEQYF.

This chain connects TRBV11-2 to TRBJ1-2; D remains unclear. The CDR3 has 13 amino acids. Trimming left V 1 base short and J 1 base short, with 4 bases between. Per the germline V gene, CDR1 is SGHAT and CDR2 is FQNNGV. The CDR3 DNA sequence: TGTGCCAGCAGCTTAGGACTTAACTATGGCTACACCTTC. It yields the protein CASSLGLNYGYTF. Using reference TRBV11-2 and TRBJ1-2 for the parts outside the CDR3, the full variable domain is EAGVAQSPRYKIIEKRQSVAFWCNPISGHATLYWYQQILGQGPKLLIQFQNNGVVDDSQLPKDRFSAERLKGVDSTLKIQPAKLEDSAVYLCASSLGLNYGYTFGSGTRLTVV.

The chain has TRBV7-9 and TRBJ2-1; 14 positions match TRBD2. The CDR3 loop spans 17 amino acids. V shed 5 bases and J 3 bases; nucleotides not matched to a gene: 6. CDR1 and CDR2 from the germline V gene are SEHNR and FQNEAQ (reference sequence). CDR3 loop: CASSPGTSGRHYNEQFF. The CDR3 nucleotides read TGTGCCAGCAGCCCCGGGACTAGCGGGAGACACTACAATGAGCAGTTCTTC.

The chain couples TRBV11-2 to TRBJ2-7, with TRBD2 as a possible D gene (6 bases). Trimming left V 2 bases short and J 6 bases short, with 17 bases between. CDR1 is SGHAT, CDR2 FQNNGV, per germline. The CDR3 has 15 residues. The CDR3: CASSLMVGGVGEQYF. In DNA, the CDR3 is TGTGCCAGCAGCTTAATGGTCGGAGGGGTAGGCGAGCAGTACTTC.

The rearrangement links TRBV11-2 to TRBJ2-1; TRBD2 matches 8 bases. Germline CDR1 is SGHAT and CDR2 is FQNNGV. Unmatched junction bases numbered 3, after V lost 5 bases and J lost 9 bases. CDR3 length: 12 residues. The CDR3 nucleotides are TGTGCCAGCAGCCCAGCGGGAGTTGAGCAGTTCTTC. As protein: CASSPAGVEQFF.

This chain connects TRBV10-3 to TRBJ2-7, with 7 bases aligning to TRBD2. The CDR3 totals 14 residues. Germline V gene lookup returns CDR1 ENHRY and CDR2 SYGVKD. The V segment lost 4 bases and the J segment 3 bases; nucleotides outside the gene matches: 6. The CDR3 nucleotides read TGTGCCATCAGTGGAGGTGGGAGGGACTACGAGCAGTACTTC. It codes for CAISGGGRDYEQYF.

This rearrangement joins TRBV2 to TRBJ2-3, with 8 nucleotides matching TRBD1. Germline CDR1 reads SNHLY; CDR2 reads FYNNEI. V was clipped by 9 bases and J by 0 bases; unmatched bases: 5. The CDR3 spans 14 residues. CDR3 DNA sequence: TGTGCCAGAGACAGGGGATTGAGCACAGATACGCAGTATTTT. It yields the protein CARDRGLSTDTQYF.

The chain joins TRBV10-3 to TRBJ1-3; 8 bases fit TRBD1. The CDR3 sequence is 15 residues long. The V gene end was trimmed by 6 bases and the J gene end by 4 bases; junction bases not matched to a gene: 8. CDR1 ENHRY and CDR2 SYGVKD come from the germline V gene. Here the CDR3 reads CAIRIKTGAGNTIYF. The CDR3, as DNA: TGTGCCATCAGGATTAAGACAGGGGCAGGAAACACCATATATTTT.

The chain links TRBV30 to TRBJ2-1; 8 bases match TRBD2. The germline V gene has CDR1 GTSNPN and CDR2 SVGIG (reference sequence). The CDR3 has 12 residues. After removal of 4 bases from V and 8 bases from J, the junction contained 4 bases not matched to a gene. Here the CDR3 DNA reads TGTGCCTGGAAAGAAGCGGGAGATGAGCAGTTCTTC. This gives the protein CAWKEAGDEQFF.

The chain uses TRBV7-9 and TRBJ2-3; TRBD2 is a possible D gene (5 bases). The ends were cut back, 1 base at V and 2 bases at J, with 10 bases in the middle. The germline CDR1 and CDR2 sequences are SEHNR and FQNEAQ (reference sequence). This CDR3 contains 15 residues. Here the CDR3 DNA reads TGTGCCAGCAGCTTAGATTCGGGGATCACAGATACGCAGTATTTT. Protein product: CASSLDSGITDTQYF.

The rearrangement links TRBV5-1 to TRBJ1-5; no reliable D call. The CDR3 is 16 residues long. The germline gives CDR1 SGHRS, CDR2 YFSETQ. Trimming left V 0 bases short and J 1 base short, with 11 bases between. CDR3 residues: CASSLGLAGSNQPQHF. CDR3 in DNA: TGCGCCAGCAGCTTGGGGCTCGCGGGGAGCAATCAGCCCCAGCATTTT.

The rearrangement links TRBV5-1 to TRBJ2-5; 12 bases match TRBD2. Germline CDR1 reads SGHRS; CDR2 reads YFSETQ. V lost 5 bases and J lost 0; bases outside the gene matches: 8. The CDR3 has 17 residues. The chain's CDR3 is CASSPRTSGAYQETQYF. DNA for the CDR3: TGCGCCAGCAGTCCGAGGACTAGCGGGGCGTACCAAGAGACCCAGTACTTC.

CDR3 loop: CASSPRPSGRGNEQFF. The CDR3 DNA sequence: TGTGCCAGCAGCCCCCGCCCTAGCGGGAGAGGCAATGAGCAGTTCTTC. The V and J genes are TRBV7-6 and TRBJ2-1, with 10 bases that match TRBD2. The trim removed 5 bases at V and 6 bases at J, leaving 10 bases unmatched. From germline, CDR1 is SGHVS and CDR2 FNYEAQ. This CDR3 spans 16 amino acids.

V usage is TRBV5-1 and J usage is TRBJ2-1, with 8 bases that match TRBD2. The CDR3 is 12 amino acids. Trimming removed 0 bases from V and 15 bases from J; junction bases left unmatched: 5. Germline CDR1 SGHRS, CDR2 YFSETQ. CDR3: CASSLASGGPFF. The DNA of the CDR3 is TGCGCCAGCAGCTTGGCAAGCGGGGGCCCGTTCTTC.

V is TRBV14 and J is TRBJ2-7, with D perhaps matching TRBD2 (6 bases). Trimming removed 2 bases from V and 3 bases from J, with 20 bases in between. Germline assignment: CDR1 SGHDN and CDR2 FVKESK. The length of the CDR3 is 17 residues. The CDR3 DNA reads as TGTGCCAGCAGCCAAAGATCTGGGGGAGGAACCTTCTACGAGCAGTACTTC. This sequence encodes CASSQRSGGGTFYEQYF.

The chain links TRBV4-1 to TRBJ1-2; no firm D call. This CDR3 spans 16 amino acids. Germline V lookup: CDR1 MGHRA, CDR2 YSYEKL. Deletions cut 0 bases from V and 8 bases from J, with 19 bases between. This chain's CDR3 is CASSQDPGITRGGYTF. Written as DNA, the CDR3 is TGCGCCAGCAGCCAAGATCCGGGCATCACCCGAGGGGGCTACACCTTC.

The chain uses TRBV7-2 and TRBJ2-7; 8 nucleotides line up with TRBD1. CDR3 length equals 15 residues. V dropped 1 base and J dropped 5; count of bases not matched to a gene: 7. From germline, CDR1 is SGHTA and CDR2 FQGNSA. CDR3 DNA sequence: TGTGCCAGCAGCTTAGATCGGACAGGGAACCACGAGCAGTACTTC. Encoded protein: CASSLDRTGNHEQYF.

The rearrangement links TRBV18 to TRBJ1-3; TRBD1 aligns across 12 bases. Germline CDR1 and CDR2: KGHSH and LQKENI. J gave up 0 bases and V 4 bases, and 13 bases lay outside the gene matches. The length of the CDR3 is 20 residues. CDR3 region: CASSRLGQGAFSDSGNTIYF. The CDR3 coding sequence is TGTGCCAGCTCACGTCTGGGACAGGGGGCTTTTAGCGACTCTGGAAACACCATATATTTT.

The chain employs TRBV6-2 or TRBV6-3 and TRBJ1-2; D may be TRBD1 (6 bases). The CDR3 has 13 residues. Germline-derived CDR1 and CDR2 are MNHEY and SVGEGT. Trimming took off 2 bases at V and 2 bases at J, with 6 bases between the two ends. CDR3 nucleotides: TGTGCCAGCAGTTACCAGGGGAACTATGGCTACACCTTC. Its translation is CASSYQGNYGYTF.